Listed below are T cell receptor beta chains from one sample, sequenced in a study of cytomegalovirus exposure and HLA in healthy donors. Produced via immunoSEQ multiplex PCR; TCRdb's table is partial and in-frame only. This sample yields 150,000 to 200,000 clones, of which roughly 60% are seen a single time; around 2.9% belongs to the top ten. Sequenced material: PBMCs. The receptors come from a man in his forties or fifties in good health and CMV-seronegative. Each CDR3 is given with its conserved first and last residue. D genes are given only for firm matches. Only some rows state a clone size, as once, few, many or a class for expanded clones.

abundance	d_gene	v_gene	j_gene	CDR3nt	CDR3aa
.	.	TRBV7-9	TRBJ2-7	TGTGCCAGCAGCTTACACACTACCTCCTACGAGCAGTACTTC	CASSLHTTSYEQYF
.	.	TRBV18	TRBJ2-7	TGTGCCAGCTCACCGTCAGGGGATTCCTACGAGCAGTACTTC	CASSPSGDSYEQYF
.	.	TRBV5-5	TRBJ2-1	TGTGCCAGCAGCATCGAATCGAGCTCCTACAATGAGCAGTTCTTC	CASSIESSSYNEQFF
.	.	TRBV2	TRBJ2-7	TGTGCCAGCAGTGGAGGAAGGGGTTTTTACGAGCAGTACTTC	CASSGGRGFYEQYF
few	TRBD1	TRBV28	TRBJ2-1	TGTGCCAGCAGTTTTGGTGGACAGGGGGCCGATGAGCAGTTCTTC	CASSFGGQGADEQFF
.	.	TRBV5-1	TRBJ2-1	TGCGCCAGGCCGCCGGGCAGGGGCAATGAGCAGTTCTTC	CARPPGRGNEQFF
few	TRBD2	TRBV5-6	TRBJ2-3	TGTGCCAGCAGCTCTCCCCGAGGACTAGCAACAGATACGCAGTATTTT	CASSSPRGLATDTQYF
.	.	TRBV18	TRBJ2-6	TGTGCCAGCTCACCCAGGGCAGGAAGCTCTGGGGCCAACGTCCTGACTTTC	CASSPRAGSSGANVLTF
.	.	TRBV10-2	TRBJ2-7	TGCGCCAGCAGTGATCTGTACGAGCAGTACTTC	CASSDLYEQYF
.	TRBD1	TRBV28	TRBJ2-5	TGTGCCAGCAGTACAGGGGCGGTTGAGACCCAGTACTTC	CASSTGAVETQYF
few	.	TRBV4-3	TRBJ2-5	TGCGCCAGCAGCCAAGATCCGGGGGTCCGCCAAGAGACCCAGTACTTC	CASSQDPGVRQETQYF
.	.	TRBV19	TRBJ1-2	TGTGCCAGTAGTATATTTCTTGAGACTGACGGTGTTAACTATGGCTACACCTTC	CASSIFLETDGVNYGYTF
.	TRBD1	TRBV15	TRBJ2-1	TGTGCCACCAGCAGGACAGGGAATGAGCAGTTCTTC	CATSRTGNEQFF
.	.	TRBV7-2	TRBJ2-5	TGTGCCAGCAGCTTAAATAGCGGACAACAAGAGACCCAGTACTTC	CASSLNSGQQETQYF
.	.	TRBV7-3	TRBJ2-3	TGTGCCAGCAGCTTAACGGGGGCAGATGCGCAGTATTTT	CASSLTGADAQYF
once	.	TRBV5-8	TRBJ1-2	TGTGCCAGCAGCTTGGACAGGCAATCCTATGGCTACACCTTC	CASSLDRQSYGYTF
.	TRBD1	TRBV4-1	TRBJ1-1	TGCGCCAGCAGCACCCAACCGGGACAGCCGAACACTGAAGCTTTCTTT	CASSTQPGQPNTEAFF
few	TRBD1	TRBV7-2	TRBJ2-7	TGTGCCAGCAGCTTGTCCGCGGGACAGGGCTACGAGCAGTACTTC	CASSLSAGQGYEQYF
.	TRBD1	TRBV30	TRBJ1-5	TGTGCCTGGAGTGAGACCAACAGGGGCCAGCCCCAGCATTTT	CAWSETNRGQPQHF
once	TRBD1	TRBV5-1	TRBJ1-2	TGCGCCAGCAGCCTGAAACGGACAGGGCAGGGCTACACCTTC	CASSLKRTGQGYTF
.	TRBD2	TRBV27	TRBJ2-1	TGTGCCAGCAGTTTATCGGGAGGGCTGCTTAATGAGCAGTTCTTC	CASSLSGGLLNEQFF
.	TRBD1	TRBV5-4	TRBJ1-1	TGTGCCAGCAGCTTCCGGGACAGGGGGCTGGGGAACACTGAAGCTTTCTTT	CASSFRDRGLGNTEAFF